This T cell receptor beta chain was identified in a study of cytomegalovirus exposure and HLA in healthy donors. Broader study findings: A few of the chains that were CMV-associated were confirmed in vitro to be specific for CMV antigens.

Amplification used 60 Vbeta primers and 13 Jbeta primers. The table came from immunoSEQ multiplex PCR; TCRdb's copy has only in-frame clones and leaves some out. This table holds 130,000 or so clones, less than 85% found once. On this clone: Antigen: not known.

There are 14 residues in the CDR3. V shed 2 bases and J shed 4 bases, with 9 bases lying between them. Germline CDR1 and CDR2: SNHLY and FYNNEI. The chain links TRBV2 to TRBJ2-1; TRBD2 might be the D (5 bases). Specimen: PBMCs. The TCR was taken from a woman in her thirties or forties in good health and CMV-seropositive. CDR3 region: CASSETRGYNEQFF. The CDR3 DNA reads TGTGCCAGCAGTGAAACCCGGGGATACAATGAGCAGTTCTTC.